Below, 3 T cell receptor beta chains from the same sample are listed, as sequenced in a study of response to subunit inactivated influenza vaccine. One entry per CDR3 protein results from TCRdb running MiXCR on the RT-PCR reads. In the table there are about 520,000 distinct CDR3 sequences, approximately 7.2% of which are singletons. Sequences were derived from PBMCs from blood, sampled roughly 24 months after vaccination. The source is a man between 50 and 69 years old who received an inactivated influenza vaccine.

This clonotype was seen repeatedly, ten times or more. The chain joins TRBV4-2 to TRBJ2-3; 8 bases are a match to TRBD2. The CDR3 spans 15 residues. The germline CDR1 and CDR2 sequences are LGHNA and YNFKEQ. Trimming cost V 4 bases and J 2 bases; bases outside gene matches: 5. This chain's CDR3 is CASSPRRGATDTQYF. The CDR3 DNA sequence: TGTGCCAGCAGCCCCCGGCGGGGGGCCACAGATACGCAGTATTTT.

This clonotype was recorded many times. J is TRBJ1-1 and V is TRBV20-1, with D possibly matching TRBD1 (6 bases). This CDR3 comprises 14 residues. Germline V CDR1 and CDR2: DFQATT, SNEGSKA (reference sequence). The V end was cut by 0 bases, the J end by 5 bases, with 13 bases between. This chain's CDR3 is CSARDKGVDTEAFF. The CDR3 coding sequence is TGCAGTGCTAGAGATAAGGGGGTGGATACTGAAGCTTTCTTT.

This clonotype was recorded at least ten times. V gene TRBV3-1 combines with J gene TRBJ2-3; unclear D gene. The CDR3 has 14 amino acids. Germline-derived CDR1 and CDR2 are LGHDT and YNNKEL (reference sequence). V was clipped by 1 base and J by 4 bases, with 9 bases between them. Here the CDR3 DNA reads TGTGCCAGCAGCCAAGGTACTACGGCAGATACGCAGTATTTT. It is translated as CASSQGTTADTQYF.